These 25 T cell receptor beta chains were sequenced from one sample in a study of blood T cell repertoires in COVID-19. Sequencing used immunoSEQ multiplex PCR; TCRdb keeps in-frame clones, though not all of them. The repertoire holds 150,000 or so clones, around 83% seen once, with roughly 5.5% in the top ten. The sequenced sample was PBMCs or T cells enriched from blood (not recorded which). The receptor set was obtained from a woman in her fifties or sixties who had been exposed to COVID-19.

V usage is TRBV6-2 or TRBV6-3 and J usage is TRBJ2-5, with 7 bases identical to TRBD2. CDR1 is MNHEY, CDR2 SVGEGT, per germline. This CDR3 spans 17 amino acids. Trimming removed 2 bases from V and 6 bases from J; junction bases left unmatched: 15. CDR3 loop: CASSYPRSGPGGKTQYF. The CDR3 DNA reads TGTGCCAGCAGTTACCCCCGCTCTGGACCGGGGGGAAAGACCCAGTACTTC.

The chain carries TRBV5-1 and TRBJ1-2, with 7 bases identical to TRBD1. The V and J ends lost 2 bases and 4 bases, in that order; junction bases with no gene match: 14. Germline loops: CDR1 SGHRS, CDR2 YFSETQ. CDR3 length equals 17 residues. DNA for the CDR3: TGCGCCAGCAGCTTAACCCTACAGGGGCGAGGTTCCTATGGCTACACCTTC. Translated, it gives CASSLTLQGRGSYGYTF. The full variable domain, with the rest looked up from reference TRBV5-1 and TRBJ1-2, is KAGVTQTPRYLIKTRGQQVTLSCSPISGHRSVSWYQQTPGQGLQFLFEYFSETQRNKGNFPGRFSGRQFSNSRSEMNVSTLELGDSALYLCASSLTLQGRGSYGYTFGSGTRLTVV.

The chain joins TRBV29-1 to TRBJ1-1, with D hard to call. This CDR3 has 13 amino acids. CDR1 and CDR2 (germline): SQVTM, ANQGSEA. With 3 bases removed from V and 0 bases from J, the gap between germline ends came to 8 bases. For the CDR3, the DNA is TGCAGCGTTGAGGGCGGGTTGAACACTGAAGCTTTCTTT. Translation gives CSVEGGLNTEAFF.

This rearrangement joins TRBV4-2 to TRBJ2-2; D is unresolved. The V end was cut by 2 bases, the J end by 5 bases, with 6 bases between. Germline values: CDR1 LGHNA, CDR2 YNFKEQ. This CDR3 comprises 13 residues. The chain's CDR3 is CASSQLATGELFF. The CDR3 DNA follows: TGTGCCAGCAGCCAATTGGCAACCGGGGAGCTGTTTTTT.

In DNA form, the CDR3 reads TGTGCCAGCAGCTGGGGGGATCGGACCTACGAGCAGTACTTC. Translation gives CASSWGDRTYEQYF. This chain connects TRBV5-5 to TRBJ2-7, with D maybe TRBD2 (6 bases). The CDR3 is 14 residues long. From germline, CDR1 is SGHKS and CDR2 YYEKEE (reference sequence). Trimming pared 3 bases from V and 2 bases from J, leaving 12 bases between. Full variable domain (rest looked up from reference TRBV5-5 and TRBJ2-7): DAGVTQSPTHLIKTRGQQVTLRCSPISGHKSVSWYQQVLGQGPQFIFQYYEKEERGRGNFPDRFSARQFPNYSSELNVNALLLGDSALYLCASSWGDRTYEQYFGPGTRLTVT.

The chain is built from TRBV12-3 or TRBV12-4 and TRBJ2-1; 7 nucleotides agree with TRBD1. This CDR3 comprises 13 residues. V dropped 4 bases and J dropped 6; count of bases not matched to a gene: 3. The CDR3 DNA sequence: TGTGCCAGCAGTTCGGGACAGAGCAATGAGCAGTTCTTC. Translating gives CASSSGQSNEQFF.

The chain carries TRBV21-1 and TRBJ1-3. TRBV21-1 represents a pseudogene. The CDR3 totals 13 residues. CDR3 in amino acids: CASSAQSGNTIYF. The DNA of the CDR3 is TGTGCCAGCAGCGCGCAATCTGGAAACACCATATATTTT.

V gene TRBV10-3 combines with J gene TRBJ2-2; TRBD2 is a possible D gene (7 bases). Germline V CDR1 and CDR2: ENHRY, SYGVKD. The V end lost 6 bases, the J end lost 6 bases, and 11 bases lay between the germline ends. The CDR3 is 13 residues long. Here the CDR3 reads CAIRPGGPGELFF. CDR3 DNA sequence: TGTGCCATCAGGCCGGGGGGCCCCGGGGAGCTGTTTTTT.

This clone came up once. This sequence joins TRBV7-2 and TRBJ2-5; 10 nucleotides align to TRBD2. In germline, CDR1 is SGHTA, CDR2 FQGNSA. This CDR3 contains 15 residues. With V trimmed by 4 bases and J by 2 bases, 4 bases remained unmatched. The DNA of the CDR3 is TGTGCCAGCAGCTATTGGACTAGCGGTCAAGAGACCCAGTACTTC. This translates into CASSYWTSGQETQYF.

This chain connects TRBV9 to TRBJ2-7, with 8 bases that match TRBD1. The CDR3 is 16 amino acids. Germline V gives CDR1 SGDLS, CDR2 YYNGEE. J gave up 3 bases and V 4 bases, and 12 bases lay outside the gene matches. The CDR3 reads CASSIYPGTGFYEQYF. In DNA, the CDR3 is TGTGCCAGCAGCATATACCCCGGGACAGGATTCTACGAGCAGTACTTC.

V usage is TRBV6-5 and J usage is TRBJ2-2, with D perhaps TRBD2 (6 bases). The CDR3 has 16 amino acids. V lost 4 bases and J 2 bases, leaving 14 bases between the germline ends. Germline V gene data show CDR1 as MNHEY and CDR2 as SVGAGI. The CDR3 nucleotides are TGTGCCAGCAGTTCCGCGGCGGGACTCAACACCGGGGAGCTGTTTTTT. This gives the protein CASSSAAGLNTGELFF.

This clone was detected only once. This rearrangement joins TRBV9 to TRBJ1-2; a weak D match, TRBD1 (6 bases). CDR1 is SGDLS and CDR2 is YYNGEE in the germline V gene. The CDR3 extends over 13 amino acids. V dropped 8 bases and J dropped 12 bases, with 23 bases sitting between them. CDR3 protein: CASGEPTAQGHTF. CDR3 nucleotides: TGTGCCAGTGGGGAGCCGACGGCTCAGGGGCACACCTTC.

The V and J genes are TRBV5-1 and TRBJ2-5; D is uncertain. CDR1 is SGHRS, CDR2 YFSETQ, per germline. The CDR3 spans 14 residues. V gave up 4 bases and J gave up 0 bases, with 10 bases separating them. The CDR3: CASSTIRDQETQYF. The CDR3 DNA sequence: TGCGCCAGCAGCACGATCCGGGACCAAGAGACCCAGTACTTC.

The chain uses TRBV7-9 and TRBJ1-1; possibly TRBD1 for D (6 bases). Germline V gene data show CDR1 as SEHNR and CDR2 as FQNEAQ (reference sequence). The CDR3 totals 11 residues. Trimming removed 8 bases from V and 6 bases from J, with 10 bases in between. The CDR3 coding sequence is TGTGCCAGCGCGGGGGGCCCTGAAGCTTTCTTT. As protein: CASAGGPEAFF.

In this sample, this clone turned up once. The chain combines TRBV6-2 or TRBV6-3 with TRBJ2-1, with TRBD2 matching over 8 bases. Germline V gene lookup returns CDR1 MNHEY and CDR2 SVGEGT. CDR3 size: 14 residues. With V trimmed by 4 bases and J by 4 bases, 3 bases remained unmatched. CDR3 DNA sequence: TGTGCCAGCAGTTCGGGGGGGCGGTACAATGAGCAGTTCTTC. Protein sequence: CASSSGGRYNEQFF.

The V and J genes are TRBV7-8 and TRBJ2-7; D might be TRBD1 (8 bases). The germline CDR1 and CDR2 sequences are SGHVS and FQNEAQ. The CDR3 length is 17 residues. Trimming left V 5 bases short and J 2 bases short, with 22 bases between. CDR3 nucleotides: TGTGCCAGCAGCGATACAGGGGGGGACTCAGCCACCTACGAGCAGTACTTC. This sequence encodes CASSDTGGDSATYEQYF. The whole variable domain, filled in from reference TRBV7-8 and TRBJ2-7, reads GAGVSQSPRYKVAKRGQDVALRCDPISGHVSLFWYQQALGQGPEFLTYFQNEAQLDKSGLPSDRFFAERPEGSVSTLKIQRTQQEDSAVYLCASSDTGGDSATYEQYFGPGTRLTVT.

This chain uses TRBV19 with TRBJ1-1; TRBD1 might be the D (5 bases). The CDR3 is 15 residues long. The germline V and J ends were trimmed by 4 bases and 0 bases, with 12 bases remaining between them. Germline V gives CDR1 LNHDA, CDR2 SQIVND (reference sequence). CDR3 DNA: TGTGCCAGTAGTAGGGTACAGGTTCTGAACACTGAAGCTTTCTTT. It encodes CASSRVQVLNTEAFF.

The chain combines TRBV6-1 with TRBJ1-3; 8 bases are a match to TRBD1. The CDR3 is 17 residues long. Germline loops: CDR1 MNHNS, CDR2 SASEGT. The V segment lost 1 base and the J segment 1 base; nucleotides outside the gene matches: 6. The CDR3 sequence is CASSEVTGGSSGNTIYF. CDR3 bases: TGTGCCAGCAGTGAAGTAACAGGGGGTTCGTCTGGAAACACCATATATTTT.

The chain links TRBV4-2 to TRBJ2-2; TRBD1 matches at 10 bases. CDR3 length: 15 residues. Germline loops: CDR1 LGHNA, CDR2 YNFKEQ. The J segment lost 6 bases and the V segment lost 1 base, leaving 2 bases of the junction unmatched. The CDR3 loop is CASSQGQGAAGELFF. Here the CDR3 DNA reads TGTGCCAGCAGCCAAGGACAGGGGGCCGCCGGGGAGCTGTTTTTT.

The chain joins TRBV4-1 to TRBJ2-7; 8 bases are a match to TRBD2. The germline V gene encodes CDR1 MGHRA and CDR2 YSYEKL. This CDR3 is 16 amino acids long. Trimming took 3 bases from V and 4 from J; bases not matched to a gene: 11. The CDR3 bases are TGCGCCAGCAGCCAGGAATTAGCGGGACTTGGGTACGAGCAGTACTTC. It encodes CASSQELAGLGYEQYF.

The chain combines TRBV5-1 with TRBJ2-2; D is possibly TRBD2 (6 bases). Between the trimmed V and J ends, which lost 8 bases and 1 base, there was a span of 21 bases. CDR3 length: 17 residues. Germline values: CDR1 SGHRS, CDR2 YFSETQ. CDR3 sequence (DNA): TGCGCCAGTTTTTCGGGACTCCAGGTTTTGAACACCGGGGAGCTGTTTTTT. This codes for CASFSGLQVLNTGELFF. Variable domain in full (rest from reference TRBV5-1 and TRBJ2-2): KAGVTQTPRYLIKTRGQQVTLSCSPISGHRSVSWYQQTPGQGLQFLFEYFSETQRNKGNFPGRFSGRQFSNSRSEMNVSTLELGDSALYLCASFSGLQVLNTGELFFGEGSRLTVL.

The chain recombines TRBV9 with TRBJ2-1; TRBD2 might be the D (6 bases). The CDR3 is 15 residues long. Per the germline V gene, CDR1 is SGDLS and CDR2 is YYNGEE. V lost 6 bases and J lost 7, with 20 bases in between. The CDR3 DNA reads as TGTGCCAGCACCCCTCAATTACTAGCTTTAAATGAGCAGTTCTTC. Its protein is CASTPQLLALNEQFF.

The chain links TRBV6-5 to TRBJ1-3; the D gene is possibly TRBD1 (5 bases). Deletions cut 2 bases from V and 3 bases from J, with 11 bases between. The CDR3 extends over 15 amino acids. CDR1 is MNHEY, CDR2 SVGAGI, per germline. The CDR3 DNA follows: TGTGCCAGCAGTTACAGCAGGGTGGGTGGAAACACCATATATTTT. Translation gives CASSYSRVGGNTIYF.

V usage is TRBV10-1 and J usage is TRBJ1-5; D remains unclear. V was pared by 8 bases and J by 7 bases, with 15 bases between. The CDR3 covers 13 residues. The germline V gene has CDR1 WNHNN and CDR2 SYGVQD (reference sequence). The CDR3: CASPNRERQPQHF. In DNA form, the CDR3 reads TGCGCCAGCCCAAACCGGGAGCGGCAGCCCCAGCATTTT.

The V gene is TRBV29-1, the J gene TRBJ1-2, with D tentatively TRBD1 (5 bases). Germline V gives CDR1 SQVTM, CDR2 ANQGSEA. There are 14 residues in the CDR3. The ends were cut back, 6 bases at V and 3 bases at J, with 17 bases in the middle. The CDR3: CSVHGGEGYYGYTF. The CDR3 DNA reads TGCAGCGTCCACGGGGGGGAGGGGTACTATGGCTACACCTTC.